These 15 T cell receptor delta chains originate from one sample sequenced in a study of γδ T cells in repeated Plasmodium falciparum infection. TCRdb re-called the multiplex PCR reads via CATT. Here the sample spans around 50,000 delta-chain clones, about 1.5% being singletons. Flow sorting of PBMC yielded separate Vgamma9/Vdelta2+ and Vdelta2-negative gammadelta T cell populations for bulk repertoire analysis. The sample was gamma-delta T cells from blood. The receptors here all came from a pool of human donors (malaria-infected and uninfected, not separated).

A few counts support this clone. TCRdb lists the protein of a much larger clone for this DNA, which differs at residue 3, so this is likely a read error; the protein given here is translated from the DNA itself. The chain recombines TRDV1 with TRDJ1; TRDD3 matches 9 bases. Germline V gene data show CDR1 as TSWWSYY and CDR2 as QGS. CDR3 length: 17 amino acids. DNA for the CDR3: TGTGCTCGTGGGGACATCTCTGGGGGATTCCTCACCGATAAACTCATCTTT. This sequence encodes CARGDISGGFLTDKLIF.

This clone turned up a few times. With a much larger clone just one base away, this may be a read error. Additional DNA sequences in this sample encode the identical CDR3. J is TRDJ3 and V is TRDV1; a weak D match, TRDD3 (7 bases). The J gene is absent in TCRdb and was assigned here via DNA matching to germline. The CDR3 has 22 amino acids. Germline V gene sequence: CDR1 TSWWSYY, CDR2 QGS. V was shortened by 4 bases and J by 14 bases, with 39 bases between the two germline ends. CDR3 amino acids: CALGGLPPGYLPSSWDTRQMFF. For the CDR3, the DNA is TGTGCTCTTGGGGGACTTCCTCCGGGGTACCTACCGAGCTCCTGGGATACCAGACAGATGTTTTTC.

This clone was seen many times. This chain joins TRDV2 and TRDJ1, with D possibly being TRDD2 or TRDD3 (5 bases each). This CDR3 has 19 amino acids. V shed 2 bases and J shed 1 base, with 25 bases lying between them. CDR1 is GEAIGNYY, CDR2 EKD, per germline. The CDR3 loop is CACDKVPTGGWDLTDKLIF. The CDR3 coding sequence is TGTGCCTGTGACAAAGTACCTACGGGGGGTTGGGACCTCACCGATAAACTCATCTTT.

As regards this clone: It is likely a read error: a sequence one base away is far more abundant. Other DNA sequences within the sample encode an identical CDR3. The V and J genes are TRDV2 and TRDJ1; 8 positions agree with TRDD3. In the absence of a J gene in TCRdb, the DNA was matched to germline to assign it here. CDR1 GEAIGNYY and CDR2 EKD come from the germline V gene. J gave up 3 bases and V 0 bases, and 8 bases lay outside the gene matches. The CDR3 runs to 16 residues. Written as DNA, the CDR3 is TGTGCCTGTGACACCGTCGGGGGATATAACCCCGATAAACTCATCTTT. Protein sequence: CACDTVGGYNPDKLIF.

This clone has more than one count but fewer than ten. A far more abundant clone sits one base away, making this likely a read error. The same CDR3 arises from other DNA sequences in this sample as well. The rearrangement links TRDV2 to TRDJ1; weak D call: TRDD3 (6 bases). The J gene is not listed in TCRdb, so it was assigned here from a DNA match to germline. CDR3 length equals 14 residues. V dropped 0 bases and J dropped 3 bases, with 10 bases sitting between them. Germline V lookup: CDR1 GEAIGNYY, CDR2 EKD. This chain's CDR3 is CACDTVLGPDKLIF. The CDR3 DNA follows: TGTGCCTGTGACACCGTACTGGGCCCCGATAAACTCATCTTT.

In the case of this clone: This DNA's translation and the protein TCRdb lists, from a much larger clone, do not match at residue 5, likely due to a read error; the protein shown is translated from the DNA. The J gene is TRDJ1, the V gene TRDV1; tentatively, D is TRDD2 (6 bases). The CDR3 contains 14 residues. V was shortened by 4 bases and J by 5 bases, with 14 bases between the two germline ends. The V gene's germline CDR1 is TSWWSYY and CDR2 QGS. The CDR3 is CALGGSFRPDKLIF. CDR3 DNA: TGTGCTCTTGGGGGCTCCTTCCGACCTGATAAACTCATCTTT.

A note on this clone: With only one base between it and a far larger clone, this is likely a read error. Here the V gene is TRDV2, but the J gene went uncalled; TRDD3 was called by the table and not checked on the DNA. CDR3 length: 21 residues. Germline loops: CDR1 GEAIGNYY, CDR2 EKD. Here the CDR3 DNA reads TGTGCCTGTGACACCGTTACTGGGGGATACGCCGAGCGGAAGGACACCGATAAGCTCATCTTT. Translation: CACDTVTGGYAERKDTDKLIF.

This clone came up a few times. The protein given by TCRdb reflects a much larger clone and differs at residue 17 from this DNA's translation, likely from a read error; the protein shown is the DNA's translation. The chain has TRDV1 and TRDJ1, with no clear D. CDR1 is TSWWSYY and CDR2 is QGS in the germline V gene. CDR3 length equals 19 residues. CDR3 nucleotide sequence: TGTGCTCTTGGGGAACTACCCGAACCGGGGTCCGGGTACACCGATAAACCCATCTTT. Its translation is CALGELPEPGSGYTDKPIF.

Regarding this clone: TCRdb pairs this DNA with a much larger clone's protein that differs at residue 14, likely a read error; the protein shown was translated from the DNA. The V call is TRDV1, the J call TRDJ1; TRDD3 matches 8 bases. The J gene, not given by TCRdb, was assigned here from a germline match of the nucleotide sequence. The germline V gene encodes CDR1 TSWWSYY and CDR2 QGS. The CDR3 runs 20 residues. The V segment lost 3 bases and the J segment 1 base; nucleotides outside the gene matches: 19. CDR3 sequence reads: CALGDHTQNWGPARTDKLIF. CDR3 bases: TGTGCTCTTGGGGACCACACCCAAAACTGGGGGCCCGCTCGCACCGATAAACTCATCTTT.

This clone came up a few times. The protein given by TCRdb reflects a much larger clone and differs at residue 19 from this DNA's translation, likely from a read error; the protein shown is the DNA's translation. CDR3 loop: CALGEVLEGQLTAYWGTQTTDKLIF. CDR3 DNA sequence: TGTGCTCTTGGGGAAGTGCTTGAGGGGCAACTTACGGCTTACTGGGGGACCCAAACTACCGATAAACTCATCTTT. The chain is built from TRDV1 and TRDJ1; 9 bases map to TRDD3. TCRdb is silent on the J gene; assignment here came from matching the DNA to germline. In germline, CDR1 is TSWWSYY, CDR2 QGS. CDR3 length: 25 amino acids. The J segment lost 2 bases and the V segment lost 2 bases, leaving 33 bases of the junction unmatched.

There are many counts of this clone. A far larger clone is off by one base, so a read error is likely. The same CDR3 can be traced to other DNA sequences in this sample. The V gene call reads TRDV1; no J gene was called; the table gives TRDD3 as D, unverified against the DNA. Germline V gene data show CDR1 as TSWWSYY and CDR2 as QGS. The CDR3 totals 18 residues. The CDR3 loop reads CALGEVYPRESYTDKLIF. The CDR3 DNA reads TGTGCTCTTGGGGAAGTGTACCCGCGGGAATCGTACACCGATAAACTAATCTTT.

On this clone: A read error is the likely source, as a far larger clone sits one nucleotide away. The V gene reported is TRDV1; the J gene is uncalled; the table assigns TRDD3, which was not confirmed against the DNA. Germline V CDR1 and CDR2: TSWWSYY, QGS. The CDR3 runs to 23 residues. The CDR3 region has the DNA TGTGCTCTTGGGATGGGTGGGAGATCTACGATTCTGGGGGATATTTTTCACACCGATAAGCTCATCTTT. Its translation is CALGMGGRSTILGDIFHTDKLIF.

This clone has more than one count but fewer than ten. The DNA for the CDR3 is TGTGCTCTTGGGGAACGAACATTCCTACCTAGGGGGATGGTAACCTATAAACTCATCTTT. Its protein product is CALGERTFLPRGMVTYKLIF. V is TRDV1 and J is TRDJ1; the D call may be TRDD2 or TRDD3 (7 bases each). Here the J gene was assigned by germline matching of the DNA, as TCRdb has none. Germline CDR1 is TSWWSYY and CDR2 is QGS. V dropped 1 base and J dropped 6 bases, with 30 bases sitting between them. The CDR3 has 20 amino acids.

Worth noting for this clone: The protein TCRdb gives is from a much larger clone and does not agree with this DNA's translation at residue 16, likely a read error; the protein shown here comes from the DNA. The V gene call is TRDV1, and the J gene call is absent; the table's D call, TRDD3, was not checked against the DNA. Germline assignment: CDR1 TSWWSYY and CDR2 QGS. This CDR3 contains 17 residues. The DNA of the CDR3 is TGTGCTCTTGGGGGCTGGCGGCAGTTGGTTTACACCGATAAACTCACCTTT. Encoded protein: CALGGWRQLVYTDKLTF.

Details on this clone: TCRdb pairs this DNA with a much larger clone's protein that differs at residue 3, likely a read error; the protein shown was translated from the DNA. J is TRDJ1 and V is TRDV1; 7 bases align to TRDD2. TCRdb records no J gene; here it was assigned by comparing the DNA to germline. Germline loops: CDR1 TSWWSYY, CDR2 QGS. CDR3 length: 19 residues. The DNA for the CDR3 is TGTGCTATTGGGGAAGATCCGCCCCTTCCTCAGTTGTCCACCTGGCAACTCATCTTT. Its translation is CAIGEDPPLPQLSTWQLIF.